This T cell receptor beta chain comes out of a study of blood T cell repertoires in COVID-19. Background on the study: PBMCs, B-cell-depleted T cells, or T cells were the source of the cDNA or gDNA that made up the material.

The sample holds a few counts of this clone. CDR3 length: 15 residues. V gave up 5 bases and J gave up 3 bases; unmatched junction bases: 8. The V gene's germline CDR1 is SGDLS and CDR2 YYNGEE. The assay was immunoSEQ multiplex PCR, and TCRdb's table has in-frame clones only and misses some. This table holds about 190,000 clones, 90% found once. This rearrangement joins TRBV9 to TRBJ2-1; 7 bases fit TRBD2. Material for sequencing was peripheral blood. The sequence was collected from a man aged 50-60 years with acute or convalescent COVID-19. CDR3 residues: CASSETSGDYNEQFF. For the CDR3, the DNA is TGTGCCAGCAGTGAGACGAGCGGGGACTACAATGAGCAGTTCTTC.